The source of this TCR beta chain is a study of cytotoxic CD8 clonotypes in ibrutinib-treated CLL. As for this clone: What it recognizes is unknown.

Findings and limits, study-wide: Ibrutinib response saw clonality rise, and progression saw it return toward baseline. Sustained-remission and progressing patients were not sampled at matched times.

Method: immunoSEQ multiplex PCR; TCRdb's copy keeps in-frame clones and lacks some. The table shows around 160,000 clones, with more than 75% occurring only once. In germline, CDR1 is SGHRS, CDR2 YFSETQ. The CDR3 length is 15 residues. Trimming took 4 bases from V and 1 from J; bases not matched to a gene: 2. This TCR was recovered from a human donor with chronic lymphocytic leukemia. Sequences were derived from PBMCs, sampled after 12 months of ibrutinib treatment. The V and J genes are TRBV5-1 and TRBJ2-7, with 13 bases identical to TRBD2. The CDR3 loop is CASSRTSGRSYEQYF. The CDR3 bases are TGCGCCAGCAGCCGGACTAGCGGGAGATCCTACGAGCAGTACTTC.